These 22 T cell receptor beta chains were all obtained from the same sample, sequenced in a study of blood T cell repertoires in COVID-19. The data were produced by immunoSEQ multiplex PCR, yet TCRdb's version contains in-frame clones alone and is incomplete. The table includes 410,000 or so clones, over 75% detected once. Input material: peripheral blood. All receptors come from a woman aged 40 to 55 with COVID-19, enrolled during active disease.

The rearrangement links TRBV6-1 to TRBJ1-6; D call uncertain. Per the germline V gene, CDR1 is MNHNS and CDR2 is SASEGT. The length of the CDR3 is 15 residues. Trimming took 2 bases from V and 13 from J, leaving 18 bases between them. The CDR3 DNA reads as TGTGCCAGCAGTGAAAAGGCCGCTGGCGTCGGGCCCCTCCACTTT. It codes for CASSEKAAGVGPLHF.

This chain connects TRBV14 to TRBJ1-5; TRBD1 matches at 12 bases. Per the germline V gene, CDR1 is SGHDN and CDR2 is FVKESK. The trim removed 2 bases at V and 6 bases at J, leaving 8 bases unmatched. The CDR3 totals 17 residues. DNA for the CDR3: TGTGCCAGCAGCCAATCGACCGGGACAGGGGGCTCTCAGCCCCAGCATTTT. Translated: CASSQSTGTGGSQPQHF.

This chain connects TRBV7-3 to TRBJ2-1; 8 positions agree with TRBD2. With V trimmed by 0 bases and J by 6 bases, 7 bases remained unmatched. The CDR3 extends over 16 amino acids. The V gene's germline CDR1 is SGHTA and CDR2 FQGTGA. The CDR3 spells CASSLTPGGAFNEQFF. The CDR3 DNA is TGTGCCAGCAGCTTAACGCCCGGGGGGGCGTTCAATGAGCAGTTCTTC. Based on the CDR3 plus reference TRBV7-3 and TRBJ2-1, the full variable domain is GAGVSQTPSNKVTEKGKYVELRCDPISGHTALYWYRQSLGQGPEFLIYFQGTGAADDSGLPNDRFFAVRPEGSVSTLKIQRTERGDSAVYLCASSLTPGGAFNEQFFGPGTRLTVL.

This CDR3 is CASSIPWRSYGYTF. DNA of the CDR3: TGTGCCAGTAGTATACCCTGGAGAAGCTATGGCTACACCTTC. V usage is TRBV19 and J usage is TRBJ1-2; no clear D gene. Trimming pared 2 bases from V and 4 bases from J, leaving 11 bases between. Germline V CDR1 and CDR2: LNHDA, SQIVND (reference sequence). The length of the CDR3 is 14 residues. The whole variable domain, remainder taken from reference TRBV19 and TRBJ1-2, is DGGITQSPKYLFRKEGQNVTLSCEQNLNHDAMYWYRQDPGQGLRLIYYSQIVNDFQKGDIAEGYSVSREKKESFPLTVTSAQKNPTAFYLCASSIPWRSYGYTFGSGTRLTVV.

The V call is TRBV6-6, the J call TRBJ2-2; TRBD2 aligns across 7 bases. Germline lookup yields CDR1 MNHNY and CDR2 SVGAGI (reference sequence). The length of the CDR3 is 14 residues. The ends lost 3 bases at V and 7 bases at J; junction bases unmatched: 5. The CDR3 is CASSYGEGGGELFF. As DNA, the CDR3 is TGTGCCAGCAGTTATGGGGAGGGCGGCGGGGAGCTGTTTTTT.

The CDR3 reads CASSNRLGHSLYNSPLHF. The CDR3 coding sequence is TGTGCCAGCAGCAACCGCCTTGGACACTCCCTTTATAATTCACCCCTCCACTTT. The chain carries TRBV21-1 and TRBJ1-6; the table's D call of TRBD1 was not tested on the DNA. TRBV21-1 is a known pseudogene. This CDR3 has 18 residues.

The gene calls are TRBV14 and TRBJ2-1; a possible D gene is TRBD1 (5 bases). The CDR3 spans 16 residues. Per germline, CDR1 SGHDN and CDR2 FVKESK. The V gene lost 0 bases and the J gene lost 13 bases, with 22 bases spanning the gap. CDR3 nucleotide sequence: TGTGCCAGCAGCCAAGAAACAGGCCGACCTACCCAAGGTCAGTTCTTC. Its translation: CASSQETGRPTQGQFF.

This chain connects TRBV4-2 to TRBJ1-4; 9 bases are shared with TRBD1. Per germline, CDR1 LGHNA and CDR2 YNFKEQ. The CDR3 has 17 amino acids. The trim removed 1 base at V and 8 bases at J, leaving 11 bases unmatched. In DNA form, the CDR3 reads TGTGCCAGCAGCCAAGTGGGCGAGGGACAGGGATGGGAAAAACTGTTTTTT. This sequence encodes CASSQVGEGQGWEKLFF.

The rearrangement uses TRBV6-6 and TRBJ1-5, with TRBD1 matching over 8 bases. The junction had 4 bases not matched to a gene; V was cut back by 5 bases and J by 7 bases. From germline, CDR1 is MNHNY and CDR2 SVGAGI (reference sequence). The CDR3 consists of 13 residues. DNA for the CDR3: TGTGCCAGCAGTCAGGGGGCCGTGCAGCCCCAGCATTTT. Its protein product is CASSQGAVQPQHF.

The gene calls are TRBV4-1 and TRBJ1-1, with D possibly matching TRBD1 (5 bases). Looked up from germline, CDR1 is MGHRA and CDR2 is YSYEKL. V was clipped by 5 bases and J by 1 base, with 11 bases between them. This CDR3 comprises 14 residues. The CDR3, as DNA: TGCGCCAGCAGCGGCCGACAGACGAACACTGAAGCTTTCTTT. Amino acids: CASSGRQTNTEAFF.

The gene calls are TRBV2 and TRBJ2-3; 7 bases are a match to TRBD2. Germline CDR1 SNHLY, CDR2 FYNNEI. V shed 6 bases and J 2 bases; nucleotides not matched to a gene: 5. The CDR3 consists of 14 residues. CDR3 residues: CASRGGIHTDTQYF. In DNA form, the CDR3 reads TGTGCCAGCAGGGGGGGGATTCACACAGATACGCAGTATTTT.

The chain carries TRBV28 and TRBJ2-1; 8 bases agree with TRBD2. The CDR3 has 16 amino acids. CDR1 and CDR2 from the germline V gene are MDHEN and SYDVKM. V trimming: 2 bases; J trimming: 8 bases; junction bases outside the gene matches: 11. Here the CDR3 DNA reads TGTGCCAGCAGTTTAACGGGGGGGATCCCCGTCGATGAGCAGTTCTTC. Translated: CASSLTGGIPVDEQFF.

V is TRBV7-2 and J is TRBJ1-3, with 7 bases identical to TRBD1. The CDR3 contains 17 residues. The V gene end was trimmed by 5 bases and the J gene end by 4 bases; junction bases not matched to a gene: 14. Germline CDR1 and CDR2: SGHTA and FQGNSA. For the CDR3, the DNA is TGTGCCAGCAGCGTACAAGGGACAGCTGGGCGAGGAAACACCATATATTTT. Its translation is CASSVQGTAGRGNTIYF.

This clone came up once. The chain employs TRBV27 and TRBJ1-5; D is perhaps TRBD1 (6 bases). The CDR3 length is 19 residues. The V end was cut by 1 base, the J end by 4 bases, with 23 bases between. Germline CDR1 and CDR2: MNHEY and SMNVEV (reference sequence). CDR3 sequence: CASSLFSFGGRGTNQPQHF. In DNA form, the CDR3 reads TGTGCCAGCAGTTTATTTTCTTTCGGGGGGCGCGGAACTAATCAGCCCCAGCATTTT.

This sequence joins TRBV7-8 and TRBJ2-7, with 10 bases lining up with TRBD2. Trimming at V came to 2 bases and at J to 2 bases, leaving 9 bases not matched to a gene. The CDR3 has 17 amino acids. The germline V gene has CDR1 SGHVS and CDR2 FQNEAQ. CDR3 in amino acids: CASSLTDPSGGTYEQYF. In DNA form, the CDR3 reads TGTGCCAGCAGCTTAACTGATCCTAGCGGGGGAACCTACGAGCAGTACTTC.

The chain joins TRBV18 to TRBJ1-5, with a tentative D call TRBD1 (6 bases). Germline loops: CDR1 KGHSH, CDR2 LQKENI. The CDR3 has 15 residues. The V and J ends lost 2 bases and 3 bases respectively, with 11 bases between them. DNA for the CDR3: TGTGCCAGCTCACCATTCGGACAGCTCAATCAGCCCCAGCATTTT. Translated: CASSPFGQLNQPQHF.

The J gene is TRBJ1-2, the V gene TRBV6-5; D is possibly TRBD1 (5 bases). Germline values: CDR1 MNHEY, CDR2 SVGAGI. V lost 6 bases, J lost 8 bases, and 13 bases lay in between. The CDR3 is made up of 12 amino acids. The CDR3 is CASRTRVGGYTF. The CDR3 nucleotides read TGTGCCAGCAGGACCAGGGTCGGCGGCTACACCTTC.

The genes are TRBV28 and TRBJ1-2, with 10 bases matching TRBD1. The CDR3 has 14 residues. With V trimmed by 5 bases and J by 2 bases, 2 bases remained unmatched. CDR1 is MDHEN, CDR2 SYDVKM, per germline. The CDR3 is CASSPGQGNYGYTF. CDR3 coding DNA: TGTGCCAGCAGTCCGGGACAGGGGAACTATGGCTACACCTTC.

J is TRBJ1-3 and V is TRBV10-3; tentative D call: TRBD1 (5 bases). V lost 6 bases and J lost 2, with 20 bases in between. CDR3 size: 17 residues. Germline V gives CDR1 ENHRY, CDR2 SYGVKD. The CDR3 here is CAISQGRVRTAGNTIYF. DNA of the CDR3: TGTGCCATCAGCCAGGGTAGGGTGAGGACGGCTGGAAACACCATATATTTT.

This CDR3 is CASSATFNEQFF. CDR3 sequence (DNA): TGTGCCAGTAGTGCTACCTTCAATGAGCAGTTCTTC. V and J are TRBV19 and TRBJ2-1; unclear D gene. With 5 bases removed from V and 6 bases from J, the gap between germline ends came to 8 bases. Germline V lookup: CDR1 LNHDA, CDR2 SQIVND (reference sequence). The CDR3 sequence is 12 residues long.

This clone was detected only once. The chain carries TRBV27 and TRBJ1-5; D is possibly TRBD1 (5 bases). The CDR3 runs to 17 residues. Germline assignment: CDR1 MNHEY and CDR2 SMNVEV (reference sequence). Trimming shortened V by 2 bases and J by 3 bases, and 17 bases separated the two germline ends. The CDR3 DNA follows: TGTGCCAGCAGTTTAATCGGCCCACAGGTCCCCAATCAGCCCCAGCATTTT. This encodes CASSLIGPQVPNQPQHF.

V gene TRBV19 combines with J gene TRBJ2-5; D is undetermined. Trimming took 1 base from V and 3 from J, leaving 6 bases between them. This CDR3 spans 13 amino acids. The germline V gene encodes CDR1 LNHDA and CDR2 SQIVND (reference sequence). CDR3 coding DNA: TGTGCCAGTAGTATAGGCAGAAAAGAGACCCAGTACTTC. This sequence encodes CASSIGRKETQYF.